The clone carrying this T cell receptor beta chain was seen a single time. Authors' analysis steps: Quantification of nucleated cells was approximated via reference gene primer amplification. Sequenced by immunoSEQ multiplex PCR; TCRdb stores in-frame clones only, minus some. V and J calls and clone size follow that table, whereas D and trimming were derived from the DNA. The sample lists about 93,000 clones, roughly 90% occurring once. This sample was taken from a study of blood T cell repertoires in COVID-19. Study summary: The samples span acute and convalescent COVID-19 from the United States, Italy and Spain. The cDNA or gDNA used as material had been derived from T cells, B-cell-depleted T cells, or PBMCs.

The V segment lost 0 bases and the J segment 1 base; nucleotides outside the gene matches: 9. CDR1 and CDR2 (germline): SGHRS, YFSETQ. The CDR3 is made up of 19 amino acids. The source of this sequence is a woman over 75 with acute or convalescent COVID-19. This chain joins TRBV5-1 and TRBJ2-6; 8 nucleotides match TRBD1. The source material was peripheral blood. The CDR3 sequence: CASSLVGQGLKSGANVLTF. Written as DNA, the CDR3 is TGCGCCAGCAGCTTGGTAGGACAGGGTTTGAAATCTGGGGCCAACGTCCTGACTTTC.